This TCR beta chain derives from a study of radiotherapy plus CTLA-4 blockade in lung cancer. CDR3 length equals 16 residues. Trimming at V came to 0 bases and at J to 1 base, leaving 5 bases not matched to a gene. Germline V CDR1 and CDR2: LNHNV, YYDKDF (reference sequence). Using immunoSEQ multiplex PCR, the repertoire was profiled, and TCRdb retains in-frame clones only, with some absent. The data show roughly 70,000 clones, around 86% seen once. Those with chemo-refractory metastatic non-small-cell lung cancer were treated with focal radiation combined with CTLA-4 blockade using ipilimumab. This clone was picked up one time.

The V and J genes are TRBV15 and TRBJ2-5; 7 nucleotides line up with TRBD2. Sequenced here: peripheral blood, sampled from a patient treated with radiotherapy plus ipilimumab. This clonotype originated in a human donor with non-small cell lung cancer that progressed on radiotherapy plus ipilimumab. The CDR3 loop is CATSREVAGFQETQYF. The CDR3 DNA follows: TGTGCCACCAGCAGAGAAGTAGCGGGTTTCCAAGAGACCCAGTACTTC.